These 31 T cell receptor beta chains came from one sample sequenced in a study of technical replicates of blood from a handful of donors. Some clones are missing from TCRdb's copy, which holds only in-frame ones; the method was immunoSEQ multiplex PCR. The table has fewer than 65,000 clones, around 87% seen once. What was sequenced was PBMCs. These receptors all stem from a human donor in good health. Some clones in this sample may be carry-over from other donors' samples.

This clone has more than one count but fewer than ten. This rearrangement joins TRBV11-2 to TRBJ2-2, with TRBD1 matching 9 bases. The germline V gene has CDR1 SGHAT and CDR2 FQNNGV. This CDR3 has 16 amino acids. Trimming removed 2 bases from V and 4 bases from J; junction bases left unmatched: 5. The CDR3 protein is CASSLRGQGVTGELFF. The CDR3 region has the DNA TGTGCCAGCAGCTTAAGGGGACAGGGTGTCACCGGGGAGCTGTTTTTT.

The CDR3 here is CASRAGGARETQYF. The CDR3 DNA sequence: TGTGCCAGCAGGGCGGGGGGGGCCCGGGAGACCCAGTACTTC. This chain connects TRBV2 to TRBJ2-5; TRBD2 agrees at 9 bases. The CDR3 covers 14 residues. Trimming cost V 6 bases and J 5 bases; bases outside gene matches: 7. Germline V lookup: CDR1 SNHLY, CDR2 FYNNEI.

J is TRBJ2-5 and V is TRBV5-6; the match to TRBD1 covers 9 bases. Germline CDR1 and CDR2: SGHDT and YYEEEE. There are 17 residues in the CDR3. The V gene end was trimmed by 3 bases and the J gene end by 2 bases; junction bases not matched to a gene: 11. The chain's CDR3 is CASSWRGTGRRQETQYF. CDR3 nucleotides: TGTGCCAGCAGCTGGAGGGGGACAGGGAGGAGACAAGAGACCCAGTACTTC.

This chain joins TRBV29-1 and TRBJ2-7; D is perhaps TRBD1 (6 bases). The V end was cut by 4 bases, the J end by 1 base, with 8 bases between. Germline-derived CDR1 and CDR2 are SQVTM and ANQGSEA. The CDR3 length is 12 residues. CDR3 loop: CSVVGQSYEQYF. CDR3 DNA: TGCAGCGTTGTCGGACAGTCCTACGAGCAGTACTTC.

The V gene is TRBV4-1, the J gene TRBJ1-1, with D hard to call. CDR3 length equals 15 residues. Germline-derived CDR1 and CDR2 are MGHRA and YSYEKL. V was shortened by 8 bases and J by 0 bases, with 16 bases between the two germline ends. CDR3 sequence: CASLPVHLVNTEAFF. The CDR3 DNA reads TGCGCCAGCCTTCCGGTCCACCTTGTGAACACTGAAGCTTTCTTT.

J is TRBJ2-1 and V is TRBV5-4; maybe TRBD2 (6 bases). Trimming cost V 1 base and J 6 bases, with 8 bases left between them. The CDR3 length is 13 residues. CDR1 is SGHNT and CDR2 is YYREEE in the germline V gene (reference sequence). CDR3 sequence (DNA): TGTGCCAGCAGCTTGCGGGGGACCAATGAGCAGTTCTTC. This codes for CASSLRGTNEQFF.

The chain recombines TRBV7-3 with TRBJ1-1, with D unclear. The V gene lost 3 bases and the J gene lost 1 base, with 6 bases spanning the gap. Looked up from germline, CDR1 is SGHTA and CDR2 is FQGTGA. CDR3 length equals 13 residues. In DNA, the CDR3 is TGTGCCAGCAGCTTGGAGACGAACACTGAAGCTTTCTTT. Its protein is CASSLETNTEAFF.

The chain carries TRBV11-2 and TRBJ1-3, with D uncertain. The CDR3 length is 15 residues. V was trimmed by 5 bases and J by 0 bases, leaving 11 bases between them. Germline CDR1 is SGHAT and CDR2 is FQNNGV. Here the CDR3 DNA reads TGTGCCAGCAGCCCACAACAAAACTCTGGAAACACCATATATTTT. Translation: CASSPQQNSGNTIYF. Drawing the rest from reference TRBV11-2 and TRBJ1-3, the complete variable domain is EAGVAQSPRYKIIEKRQSVAFWCNPISGHATLYWYQQILGQGPKLLIQFQNNGVVDDSQLPKDRFSAERLKGVDSTLKIQPAKLEDSAVYLCASSPQQNSGNTIYFGEGSWLTVV.

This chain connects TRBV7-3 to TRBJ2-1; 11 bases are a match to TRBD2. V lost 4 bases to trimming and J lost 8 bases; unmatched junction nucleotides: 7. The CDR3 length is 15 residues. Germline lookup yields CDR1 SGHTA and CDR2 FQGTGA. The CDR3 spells CASSYSGGAMDEQFF. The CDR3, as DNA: TGTGCCAGCAGCTATAGCGGGGGGGCCATGGATGAGCAGTTCTTC.

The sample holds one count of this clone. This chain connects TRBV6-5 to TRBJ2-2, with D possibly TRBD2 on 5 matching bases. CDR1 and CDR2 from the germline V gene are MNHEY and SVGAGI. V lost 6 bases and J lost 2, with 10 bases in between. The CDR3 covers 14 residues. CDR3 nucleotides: TGTGCCAGCAGATGGACTTACAACACCGGGGAGCTGTTTTTT. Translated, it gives CASRWTYNTGELFF.

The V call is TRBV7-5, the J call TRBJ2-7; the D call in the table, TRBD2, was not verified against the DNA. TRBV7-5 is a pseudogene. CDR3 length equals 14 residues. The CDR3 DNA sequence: TGTGTCAGAAGCTCCCGGGGGGGAGCGGAAGAGCAGTACTTC. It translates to CVRSSRGGAEEQYF.

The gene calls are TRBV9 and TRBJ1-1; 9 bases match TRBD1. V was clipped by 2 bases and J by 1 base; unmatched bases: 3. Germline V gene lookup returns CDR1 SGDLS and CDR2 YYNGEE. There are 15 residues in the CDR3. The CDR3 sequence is CASSVLGQGNTEAFF. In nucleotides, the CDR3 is TGTGCCAGCAGCGTCTTGGGACAGGGGAACACTGAAGCTTTCTTT.

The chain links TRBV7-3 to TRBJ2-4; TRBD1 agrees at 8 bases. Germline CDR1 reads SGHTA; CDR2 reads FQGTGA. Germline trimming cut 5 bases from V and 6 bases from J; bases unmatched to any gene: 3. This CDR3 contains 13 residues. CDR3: CASSTDRGNIQYF. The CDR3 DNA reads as TGTGCCAGCAGCACCGACAGGGGAAACATTCAGTACTTC.

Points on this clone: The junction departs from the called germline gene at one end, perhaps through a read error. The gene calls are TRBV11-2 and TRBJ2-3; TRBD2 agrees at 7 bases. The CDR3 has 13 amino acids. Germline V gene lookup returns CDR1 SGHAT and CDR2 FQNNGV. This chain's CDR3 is CASSLAGGDTQYF. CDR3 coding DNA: TGTGCCAGCAGTTTAGCGGGTGGGGATACGCAGTATTTT.

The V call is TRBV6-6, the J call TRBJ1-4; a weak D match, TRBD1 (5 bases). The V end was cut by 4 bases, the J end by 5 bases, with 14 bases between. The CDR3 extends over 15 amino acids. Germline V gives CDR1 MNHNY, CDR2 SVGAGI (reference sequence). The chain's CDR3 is CASSWGQGENEKLFF. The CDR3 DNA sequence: TGTGCCAGCAGTTGGGGCCAGGGTGAAAATGAAAAACTGTTTTTT.

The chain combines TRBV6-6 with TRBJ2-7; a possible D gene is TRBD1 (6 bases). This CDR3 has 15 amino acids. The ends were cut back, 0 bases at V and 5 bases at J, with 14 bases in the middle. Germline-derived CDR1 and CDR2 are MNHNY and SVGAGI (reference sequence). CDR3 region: CASSYSTRGLNEQYF. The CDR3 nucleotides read TGTGCCAGCAGTTACTCTACCAGGGGATTAAACGAGCAGTACTTC.

The CDR3 here is CASSPRLADEQYF. For the CDR3, the DNA is TGTGCCAGCAGCCCAAGACTAGCGGATGAGCAGTACTTC. The chain uses TRBV5-6 and TRBJ2-7; 9 nucleotides agree with TRBD2. With V trimmed by 4 bases and J by 7 bases, 6 bases remained unmatched. This CDR3 is 13 amino acids long. CDR1 and CDR2 from the germline V gene are SGHDT and YYEEEE.

Here the CDR3 reads CASSLQTTLDTQYF. CDR3 in DNA: TGCGCCAGCAGCCTACAAACTACACTTGATACGCAGTATTTT. V gene TRBV5-1 combines with J gene TRBJ2-3; the D is unclear. Germline-derived CDR1 and CDR2 are SGHRS and YFSETQ. CDR3 length equals 14 residues. V lost 4 bases, J lost 6 bases, and 15 bases lay in between. Together with reference TRBV5-1 and TRBJ2-3, the CDR3 gives the full variable domain: KAGVTQTPRYLIKTRGQQVTLSCSPISGHRSVSWYQQTPGQGLQFLFEYFSETQRNKGNFPGRFSGRQFSNSRSEMNVSTLELGDSALYLCASSLQTTLDTQYFGPGTRLTVL.

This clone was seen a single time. The CDR3 loop is CASSSTTSGSGNEQFF. In DNA, the CDR3 is TGTGCCAGCAGCTCGACGACTAGCGGGAGCGGGAATGAGCAGTTCTTC. The V call is TRBV7-9, the J call TRBJ2-1, with TRBD2 identical over 12 bases. Germline CDR1 reads SEHNR; CDR2 reads FQNEAQ (reference sequence). The CDR3 is 16 amino acids. With 4 bases clipped from V and 7 bases from J, the junction kept 8 bases outside the gene matches. The variable domain in full, with the rest retrieved from reference TRBV7-9 and TRBJ2-1, is DTGVSQNPRHKITKRGQNVTFRCDPISEHNRLYWYRQTLGQGPEFLTYFQNEAQLEKSRLLSDRFSAERPKGSFSTLEIQRTEQGDSAMYLCASSSTTSGSGNEQFFGPGTRLTVL.

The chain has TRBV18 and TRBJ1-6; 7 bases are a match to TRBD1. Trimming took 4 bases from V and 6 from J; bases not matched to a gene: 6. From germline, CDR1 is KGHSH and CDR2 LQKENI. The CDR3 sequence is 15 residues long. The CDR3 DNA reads TGTGCCAGCTCACTCCTGACAGGGAGTAATTCACCCCTCCACTTT. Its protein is CASSLLTGSNSPLHF. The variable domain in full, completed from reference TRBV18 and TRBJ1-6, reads NAGVMQNPRHLVRRRGQEARLRCSPMKGHSHVYWYRQLPEEGLKFMVYLQKENIIDESGMPKERFSAEFPKEGPSILRIQQVVRGDSAAYFCASSLLTGSNSPLHFGNGTRLTVT.

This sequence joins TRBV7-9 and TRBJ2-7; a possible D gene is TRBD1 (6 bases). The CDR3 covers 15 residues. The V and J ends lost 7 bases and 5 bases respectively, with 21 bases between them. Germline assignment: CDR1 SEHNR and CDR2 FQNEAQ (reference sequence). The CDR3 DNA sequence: TGTGCCAGCACCTACCAGACAGGCTTCGGGGACGAGCAGTACTTC. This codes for CASTYQTGFGDEQYF.

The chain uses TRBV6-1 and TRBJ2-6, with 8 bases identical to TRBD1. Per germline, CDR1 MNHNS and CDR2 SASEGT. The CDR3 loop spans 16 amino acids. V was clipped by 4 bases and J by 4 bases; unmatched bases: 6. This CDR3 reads CASSARQGTGANVLTF. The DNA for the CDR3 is TGTGCCAGCAGTGCAAGACAGGGGACAGGGGCCAACGTCCTGACTTTC.

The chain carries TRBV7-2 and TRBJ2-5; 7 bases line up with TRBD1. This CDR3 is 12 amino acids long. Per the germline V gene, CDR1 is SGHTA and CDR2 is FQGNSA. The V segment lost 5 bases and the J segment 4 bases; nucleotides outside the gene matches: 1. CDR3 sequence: CASSHRGETQYF. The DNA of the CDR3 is TGTGCCAGCAGCCACAGGGGAGAGACCCAGTACTTC.

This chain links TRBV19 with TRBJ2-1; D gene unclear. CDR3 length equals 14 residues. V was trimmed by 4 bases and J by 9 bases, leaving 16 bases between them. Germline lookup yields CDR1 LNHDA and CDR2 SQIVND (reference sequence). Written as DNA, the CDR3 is TGTGCCAGTAGTACGCCTTGGAAGCGAAGTGAGCAGTTCTTC. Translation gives CASSTPWKRSEQFF.

The CDR3 reads CASSQIRDYNYGYTF. The CDR3 nucleotides read TGCGCCAGCAGCCAAATACGGGATTATAACTATGGCTACACCTTC. The chain is built from TRBV4-1 and TRBJ1-2; no firm D call. In germline, CDR1 is MGHRA, CDR2 YSYEKL. Trimming took off 2 bases at V and 1 base at J, with 11 bases between the two ends. There are 15 residues in the CDR3.

The CDR3 DNA reads as TGCGCCAGCAGCAGGGACAGCGAAGACTATGGCTACACCTTC. The encoded protein is CASSRDSEDYGYTF. This sequence joins TRBV4-3 and TRBJ1-2; 7 nucleotides agree with TRBD1. Germline V gives CDR1 LGHNA, CDR2 YSLEER. The CDR3 is 14 amino acids. Unmatched junction bases numbered 6, after V lost 5 bases and J lost 3 bases.

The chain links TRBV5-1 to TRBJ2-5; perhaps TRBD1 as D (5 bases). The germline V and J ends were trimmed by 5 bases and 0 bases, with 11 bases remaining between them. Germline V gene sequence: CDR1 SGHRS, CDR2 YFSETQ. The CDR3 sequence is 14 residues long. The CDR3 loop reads CASRQGANQETQYF. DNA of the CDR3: TGCGCCAGCAGGCAGGGCGCTAACCAAGAGACCCAGTACTTC.

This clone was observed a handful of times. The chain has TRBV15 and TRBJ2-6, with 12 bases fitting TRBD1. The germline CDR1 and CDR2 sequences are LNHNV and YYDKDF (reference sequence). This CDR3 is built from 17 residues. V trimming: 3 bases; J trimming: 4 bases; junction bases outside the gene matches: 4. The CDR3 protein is CATSRGQGAGGANVLTF. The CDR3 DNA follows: TGTGCCACCAGCAGGGGACAGGGGGCTGGCGGGGCCAACGTCCTGACTTTC.

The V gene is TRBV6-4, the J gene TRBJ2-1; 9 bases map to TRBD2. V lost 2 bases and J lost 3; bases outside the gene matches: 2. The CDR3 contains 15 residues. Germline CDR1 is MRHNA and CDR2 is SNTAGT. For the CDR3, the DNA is TGTGCCAGCAGTGACGGGACTAGCCTCTACAATGAGCAGTTCTTC. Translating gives CASSDGTSLYNEQFF.

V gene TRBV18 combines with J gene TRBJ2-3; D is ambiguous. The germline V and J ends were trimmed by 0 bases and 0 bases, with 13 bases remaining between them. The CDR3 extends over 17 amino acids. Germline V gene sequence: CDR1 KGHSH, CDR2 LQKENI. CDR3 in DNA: TGTGCCAGCTCACCACCGAACTCCAGGATTAGCACAGATACGCAGTATTTT. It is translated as CASSPPNSRISTDTQYF. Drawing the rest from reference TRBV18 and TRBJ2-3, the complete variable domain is NAGVMQNPRHLVRRRGQEARLRCSPMKGHSHVYWYRQLPEEGLKFMVYLQKENIIDESGMPKERFSAEFPKEGPSILRIQQVVRGDSAAYFCASSPPNSRISTDTQYFGPGTRLTVL.

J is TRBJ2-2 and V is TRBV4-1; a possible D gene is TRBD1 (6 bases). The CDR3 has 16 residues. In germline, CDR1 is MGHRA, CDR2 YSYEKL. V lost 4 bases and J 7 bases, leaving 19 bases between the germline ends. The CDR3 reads CASSPANPRGGGELFF. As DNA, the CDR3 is TGCGCCAGCAGCCCCGCTAATCCCAGGGGCGGCGGGGAGCTGTTTTTT.